This T cell receptor (beta chain) originates from a study of blood T cell repertoires in COVID-19. Study in general: Material from acute and convalescent COVID-19 was sourced from the United States, Italy and Spain. From T cells, B-cell-depleted T cells, or PBMCs came the material, which was cDNA or gDNA.

Original analysis: Reference gene primer amplification in the assay estimated nucleated cell counts. TCRdb keeps only in-frame clones here, not all; method: immunoSEQ multiplex PCR. V and J calls and clone size follow that table, whereas D and trimming were derived from the DNA. Among approximately 220,000 clones, approximately 78% were seen once, and the ten largest hold 8% to 13%. The source of this sequence is a woman at least 80 years old with acute or convalescent COVID-19. Input material: peripheral blood.

The chain's CDR3 is CASTLGGTGYAKQYF. CDR3 coding DNA: TGTGCCAGCACCCTAGGGGGGACAGGGTACGCAAAGCAGTACTTC. This sequence joins TRBV27 and TRBJ2-7; TRBD1 aligns across 9 bases. Trimming at V came to 7 bases and at J to 8 bases, leaving 15 bases not matched to a gene. Germline CDR1 reads MNHEY; CDR2 reads SMNVEV (reference sequence). CDR3 length: 15 residues.